The sequence of this TCR beta chain was determined in a study of blood T cell repertoires in COVID-19. Study details: Italy, Spain and the United States were the sources of the convalescent and acute COVID-19 samples. T cells, B-cell-depleted T cells, or PBMCs supplied cDNA or gDNA.

Original processing notes: Reference gene primer amplification gave nucleated cell count estimates. The protocol was immunoSEQ multiplex PCR, while the TCRdb copy is restricted to in-frame clones and leaves out a portion. V, J and clone size reflect that table, while D and trimming were determined from the DNA. The sample yields about 290,000 clones, 85% seen once. The CDR3 spans 15 residues. Trimming removed 2 bases from V and 7 bases from J; junction bases left unmatched: 10. CDR1 and CDR2 (germline): GTSNPN, SVGIG (reference sequence). The gene calls are TRBV30 and TRBJ1-4; 7 bases agree with TRBD1. This clonotype was obtained from a woman aged 45-60 years with active or convalescent COVID-19. The sample was peripheral blood. The CDR3 reads CAWSPTGLAREKLFF. CDR3 DNA: TGTGCCTGGAGTCCGACAGGGTTAGCACGTGAAAAACTGTTTTTT.